In this sample, the clone carrying this TCR beta chain turned up many times. Its antigen remains unknown. The CDR3 loop spans 18 amino acids. Trimming removed 3 bases from V and 7 bases from J; junction bases left unmatched: 11. Germline V lookup: CDR1 KGHDR, CDR2 SFDVKD. The sample comes from a study of CD8+CD57+ T cells in acquired aplastic anemia. Whole-study context: DNA from sorted CD4+ and CD8+ cells averaged approximately 3.2 ug. Study-wide findings and caveats: The CD8+ Simpson's diversity of patients and controls was not significantly different. Twenty-nine shared CD8+ CDR3s appeared highly expressed within patients' immunodominant clones.

Individuals selected for sequencing had exhibited CD8+CD57+ cell expansion on flow cytometry. As a group, the patients uniformly had severe acquired aplastic anemia. For CDR3 and TCR beta VDJ profiling, genomic DNA was the template used. TCRdb reprocessed the reads with MiXCR, giving one entry per CDR3 protein. The repertoire holds about 240,000 distinct CDR3 sequences, around 45% seen once, with approximately 7.8% in the top ten. The sequencing input was sorted CD4+, CD8+, or CD8+CD57+ T cells (not recorded which) from PBMCs. V gene TRBV24-1 combines with J gene TRBJ2-2; 12 nucleotides align to TRBD2. This TCR derives from a human donor with aplastic anemia. CDR3 residues: CATSDVTGTSGSGGELFF. Here the CDR3 DNA reads TGTGCCACCAGTGATGTTACCGGGACTAGCGGGTCTGGCGGGGAGCTGTTTTTT.